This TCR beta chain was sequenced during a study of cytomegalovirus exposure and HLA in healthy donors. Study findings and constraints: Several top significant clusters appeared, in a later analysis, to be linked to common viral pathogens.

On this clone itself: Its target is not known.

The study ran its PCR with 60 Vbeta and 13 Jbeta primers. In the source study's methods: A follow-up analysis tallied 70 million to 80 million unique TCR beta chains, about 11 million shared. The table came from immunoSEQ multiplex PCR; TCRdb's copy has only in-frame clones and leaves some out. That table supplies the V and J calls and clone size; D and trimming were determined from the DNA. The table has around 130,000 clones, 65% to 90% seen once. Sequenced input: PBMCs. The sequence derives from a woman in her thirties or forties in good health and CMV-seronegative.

CDR3: CASSESGSNYGYTF. Written as DNA, the CDR3 is TGTGCCAGCAGTGAATCAGGGTCAAACTATGGCTACACCTTC. The chain employs TRBV2 and TRBJ1-2; the D gene is possibly TRBD1 (5 bases). Germline V CDR1 and CDR2: SNHLY, FYNNEI. Trimming took off 2 bases at V and 2 bases at J, with 9 bases between the two ends. The CDR3 length is 14 residues. The variable domain in full, completed from reference TRBV2 and TRBJ1-2, reads EPEVTQTPSHQVTQMGQEVILRCVPISNHLYFYWYRQILGQKVEFLVSFYNNEISEKSEIFDDQFSVERPDGSNFTLKIRSTKLEDSAMYFCASSESGSNYGYTFGSGTRLTVV.